Below, 4 T cell receptor beta chains from the same sample are listed, as sequenced in a study of blood T cell repertoires in COVID-19. Clones were read by immunoSEQ multiplex PCR, and TCRdb kept only the in-frame ones, dropping some. The sample records hundreds of thousands of clones, around 85% being singletons. Sequences were obtained from peripheral blood. The receptors here all came from a woman younger than 45 who had recovered from COVID-19.

This chain connects TRBV28 to TRBJ2-2; weak D call: TRBD2 (5 bases). The CDR3 runs 16 residues. The ends were cut back, 7 bases at V and 3 bases at J, with 18 bases in the middle. Germline CDR1 MDHEN, CDR2 SYDVKM. This CDR3 is CASTAKGVLDTGELFF. Written as DNA, the CDR3 is TGTGCCAGCACCGCTAAGGGAGTTCTAGACACCGGGGAGCTGTTTTTT.

V is TRBV29-1 and J is TRBJ2-1, with a tentative D call TRBD2 (6 bases). The V end was cut by 6 bases, the J end by 5 bases, with 11 bases between. This CDR3 region has 12 residues. Germline values: CDR1 SQVTM, CDR2 ANQGSEA. The CDR3 bases are TGCAGCGTGCTACCGGGGGACAATGAGCAGTTCTTC. Its protein is CSVLPGDNEQFF.

V is TRBV9 and J is TRBJ1-1; D gene unclear. V lost 4 bases and J 4 bases, leaving 11 bases between the germline ends. There are 13 residues in the CDR3. Per the germline V gene, CDR1 is SGDLS and CDR2 is YYNGEE. The CDR3, as DNA: TGTGCCAGCAGCCCAACAGTGGGCACTGAAGCTTTCTTT. This translates into CASSPTVGTEAFF.

V and J are TRBV3-1 (or the pseudogene TRBV3-2) and TRBJ2-7; TRBD2 agrees at 9 bases. The V segment lost 1 base and the J segment 2 bases; nucleotides outside the gene matches: 3. The CDR3 totals 15 residues. The germline gives CDR1 LGHDT, CDR2 YNNKEL (reference sequence). The CDR3 reads CASSQVAGGPYEQYF. The CDR3 DNA follows: TGTGCCAGCAGCCAAGTTGCGGGGGGGCCCTACGAGCAGTACTTC.